This entry features one T cell receptor beta chain sequence. This sample was included in a study of CD8+ T cells in alopecia areata. Overall study: Twice a day, 5 to 10 mg of oral tofacitinib was administered to treated patients.

Trimming took off 0 bases at V and 2 bases at J, with 17 bases between the two ends. The CDR3 extends over 17 amino acids. Germline V gives CDR1 GTSNPN, CDR2 SVGIG (reference sequence). Stated treatment: oral pan-JAK inhibitor, 5-10 mg twice daily. RNA, once extracted, was reverse transcribed into cDNA for use as the sequencing template. Produced via immunoSEQ multiplex PCR; TCRdb's table is partial and in-frame only. Of about 260,000 clones listed, about three fifths are singletons. The sequence was collected from a human donor with alopecia areata. V gene TRBV30 combines with J gene TRBJ1-5, with D possibly TRBD1 on 5 matching bases. The source material was CD4+ T cells sorted from blood, sampled at week 52, from a patient treated with tofacitinib. The CDR3 here is CAWSVRQGGSRNQPQHF. CDR3 DNA sequence: TGTGCCTGGAGTGTACGGCAGGGAGGGTCACGCAATCAGCCCCAGCATTTT.